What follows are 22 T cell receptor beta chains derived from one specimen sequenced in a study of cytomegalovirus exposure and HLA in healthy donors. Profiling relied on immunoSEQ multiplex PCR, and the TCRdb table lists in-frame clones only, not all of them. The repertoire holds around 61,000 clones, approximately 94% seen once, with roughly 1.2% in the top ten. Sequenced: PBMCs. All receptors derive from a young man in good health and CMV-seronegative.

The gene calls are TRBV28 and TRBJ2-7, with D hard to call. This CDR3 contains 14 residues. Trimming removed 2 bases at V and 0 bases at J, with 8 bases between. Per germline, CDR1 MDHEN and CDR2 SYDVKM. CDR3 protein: CASSLPPGSYEQYF. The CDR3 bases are TGTGCCAGCAGTTTACCCCCCGGCTCCTACGAGCAGTACTTC.

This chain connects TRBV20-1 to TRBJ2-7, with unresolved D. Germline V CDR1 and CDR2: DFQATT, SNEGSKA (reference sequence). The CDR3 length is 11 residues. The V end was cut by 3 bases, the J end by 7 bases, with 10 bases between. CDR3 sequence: CSARTTVEQYF. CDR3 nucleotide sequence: TGCAGTGCTAGGACCACAGTAGAGCAGTACTTC.

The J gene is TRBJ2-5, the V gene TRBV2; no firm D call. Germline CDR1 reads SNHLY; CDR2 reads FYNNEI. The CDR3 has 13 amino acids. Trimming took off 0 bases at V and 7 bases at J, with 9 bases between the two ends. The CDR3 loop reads CASSEAHSGTQYF. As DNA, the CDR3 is TGTGCCAGCAGTGAAGCCCACTCCGGGACCCAGTACTTC.

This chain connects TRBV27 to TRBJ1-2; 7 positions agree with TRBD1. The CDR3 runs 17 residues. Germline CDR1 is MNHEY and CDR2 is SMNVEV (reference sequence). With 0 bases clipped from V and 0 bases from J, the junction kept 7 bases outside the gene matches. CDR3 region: CASSLSGQTGANYGYTF. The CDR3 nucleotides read TGTGCCAGCAGTTTATCGGGCCAAACAGGGGCTAACTATGGCTACACCTTC.

The CDR3 loop reads CASRQGARVSEQFF. DNA of the CDR3: TGTGCCAGTAGGCAGGGGGCTAGGGTAAGTGAGCAGTTCTTC. The J gene is TRBJ2-1, the V gene TRBV19; 8 bases agree with TRBD1. Trimming removed 6 bases from V and 9 bases from J; junction bases left unmatched: 10. The CDR3 extends over 14 amino acids. Germline lookup yields CDR1 LNHDA and CDR2 SQIVND (reference sequence).

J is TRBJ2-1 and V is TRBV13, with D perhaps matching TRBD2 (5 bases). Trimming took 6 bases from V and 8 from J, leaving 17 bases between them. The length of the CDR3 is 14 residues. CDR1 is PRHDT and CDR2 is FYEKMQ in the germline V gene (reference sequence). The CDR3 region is CASRPSGSRDEQFF. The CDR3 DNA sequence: TGTGCCAGCAGACCGAGCGGATCTAGGGATGAGCAGTTCTTC.

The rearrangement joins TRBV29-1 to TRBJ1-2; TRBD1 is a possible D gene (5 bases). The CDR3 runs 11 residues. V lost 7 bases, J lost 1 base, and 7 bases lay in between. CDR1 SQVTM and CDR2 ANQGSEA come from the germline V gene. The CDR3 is CSAGLNYGYTF. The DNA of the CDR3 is TGCAGCGCAGGGCTTAACTATGGCTACACCTTC. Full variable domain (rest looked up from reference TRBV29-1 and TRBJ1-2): SAVISQKPSRDICQRGTSLTIQCQVDSQVTMMFWYRQQPGQSLTLIATANQGSEATYESGFVIDKFPISRPNLTFSTLTVSNMSPEDSSIYLCSAGLNYGYTFGSGTRLTVV.

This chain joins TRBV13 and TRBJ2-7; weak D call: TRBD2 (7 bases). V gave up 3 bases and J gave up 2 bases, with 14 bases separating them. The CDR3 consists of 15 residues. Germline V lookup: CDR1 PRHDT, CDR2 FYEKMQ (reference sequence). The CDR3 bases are TGTGCCAGCAGCTTGGGGAGGGGGGCCACCTACGAGCAGTACTTC. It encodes CASSLGRGATYEQYF.

The CDR3 spells CASSATIIGQVGTQYF. Here the CDR3 DNA reads TGCGCCAGCAGCGCCACGATCATCGGACAGGTGGGGACCCAGTACTTC. The rearrangement links TRBV5-1 to TRBJ2-5, with TRBD1 identical over 7 bases. This CDR3 spans 16 amino acids. CDR1 SGHRS and CDR2 YFSETQ come from the germline V gene. With 4 bases clipped from V and 7 bases from J, the junction kept 16 bases outside the gene matches.

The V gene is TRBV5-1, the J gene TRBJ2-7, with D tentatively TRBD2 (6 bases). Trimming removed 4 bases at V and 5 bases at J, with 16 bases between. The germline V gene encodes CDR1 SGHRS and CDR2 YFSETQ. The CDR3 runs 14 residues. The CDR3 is CASSREPDANEQYF. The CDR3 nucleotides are TGCGCCAGCAGCCGGGAGCCAGACGCCAACGAGCAGTACTTC. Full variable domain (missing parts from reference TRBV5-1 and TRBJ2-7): KAGVTQTPRYLIKTRGQQVTLSCSPISGHRSVSWYQQTPGQGLQFLFEYFSETQRNKGNFPGRFSGRQFSNSRSEMNVSTLELGDSALYLCASSREPDANEQYFGPGTRLTVT.

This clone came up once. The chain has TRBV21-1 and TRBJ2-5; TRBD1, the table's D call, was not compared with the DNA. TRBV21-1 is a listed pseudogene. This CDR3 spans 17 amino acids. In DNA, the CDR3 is TGTGCCAGCAGCAACTTGTGCCGGGACAGACGCTGCGGGACCCAGTACTTC. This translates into CASSNLCRDRRCGTQYF.

The CDR3 DNA follows: TGTGCCAGCAGTTTAACAGGGAAGGGGGCCAACGTCCTGACTTTC. Encoded protein: CASSLTGKGANVLTF. The V call is TRBV28, the J call TRBJ2-6; D possibly corresponds to TRBD1 (6 bases). Germline values: CDR1 MDHEN, CDR2 SYDVKM. The V and J ends lost 2 bases and 4 bases respectively, with 9 bases between them. This CDR3 is 15 amino acids long.

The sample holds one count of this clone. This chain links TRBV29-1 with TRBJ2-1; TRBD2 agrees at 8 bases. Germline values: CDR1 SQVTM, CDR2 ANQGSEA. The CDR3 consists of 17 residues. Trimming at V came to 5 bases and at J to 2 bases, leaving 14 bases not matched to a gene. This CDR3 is CSVPLTPGLETYNEQFF. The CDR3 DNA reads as TGCAGCGTTCCTTTAACGCCGGGACTAGAGACCTACAATGAGCAGTTCTTC.

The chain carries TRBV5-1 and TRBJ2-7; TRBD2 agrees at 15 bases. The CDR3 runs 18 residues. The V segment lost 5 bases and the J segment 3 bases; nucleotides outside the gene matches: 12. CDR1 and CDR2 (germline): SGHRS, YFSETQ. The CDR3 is CASSKGLAGGPGIYEQYF. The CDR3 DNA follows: TGCGCCAGCAGTAAGGGACTAGCGGGAGGCCCGGGGATCTACGAGCAGTACTTC. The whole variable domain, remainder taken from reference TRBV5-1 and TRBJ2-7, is KAGVTQTPRYLIKTRGQQVTLSCSPISGHRSVSWYQQTPGQGLQFLFEYFSETQRNKGNFPGRFSGRQFSNSRSEMNVSTLELGDSALYLCASSKGLAGGPGIYEQYFGPGTRLTVT.

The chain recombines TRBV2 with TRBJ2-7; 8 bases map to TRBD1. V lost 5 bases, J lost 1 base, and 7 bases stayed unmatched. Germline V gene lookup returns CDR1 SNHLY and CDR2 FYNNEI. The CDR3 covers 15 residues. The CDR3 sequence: CASSPGQGRSYEQYF. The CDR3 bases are TGTGCCAGCAGTCCCGGACAGGGCCGGTCCTACGAGCAGTACTTC.

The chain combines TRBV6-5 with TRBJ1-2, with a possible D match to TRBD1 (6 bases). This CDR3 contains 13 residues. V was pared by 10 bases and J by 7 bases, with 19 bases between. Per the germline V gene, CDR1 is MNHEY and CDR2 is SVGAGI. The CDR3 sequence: CATSRGGASGYTF. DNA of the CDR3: TGTGCCACCTCTAGAGGGGGGGCCAGTGGCTACACCTTC.

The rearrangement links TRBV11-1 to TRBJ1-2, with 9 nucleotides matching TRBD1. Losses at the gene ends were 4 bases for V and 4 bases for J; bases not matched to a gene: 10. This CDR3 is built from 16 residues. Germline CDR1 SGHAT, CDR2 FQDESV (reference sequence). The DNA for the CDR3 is TGTGCCAGCAGCTCGAAGAATCCGGGACAGGGCTATGGCTACACCTTC. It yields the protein CASSSKNPGQGYGYTF.

As DNA, the CDR3 is TGTGCCAGCAGTGAAGCCGCTGGACAGGTCTACGAGCAGTACTTC. It codes for CASSEAAGQVYEQYF. V usage is TRBV2 and J usage is TRBJ2-7, with 7 bases that match TRBD1. The ends lost 0 bases at V and 3 bases at J; junction bases unmatched: 5. The CDR3 length is 15 residues. Germline V gene data show CDR1 as SNHLY and CDR2 as FYNNEI.

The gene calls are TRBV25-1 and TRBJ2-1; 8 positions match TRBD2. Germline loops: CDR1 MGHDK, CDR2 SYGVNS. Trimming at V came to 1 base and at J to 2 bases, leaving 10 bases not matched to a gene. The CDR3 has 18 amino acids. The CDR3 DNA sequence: TGTGCCAGCAGTGAATCGGAGCGGGAGTTTGGCGCCTACAATGAGCAGTTCTTC. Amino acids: CASSESEREFGAYNEQFF.

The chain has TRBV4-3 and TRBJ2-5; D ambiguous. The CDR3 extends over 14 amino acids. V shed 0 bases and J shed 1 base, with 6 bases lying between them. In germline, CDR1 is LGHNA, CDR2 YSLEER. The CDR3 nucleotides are TGCGCCAGCAGCCAAGAAAGCACCCAAGAGACCCAGTACTTC. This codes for CASSQESTQETQYF.

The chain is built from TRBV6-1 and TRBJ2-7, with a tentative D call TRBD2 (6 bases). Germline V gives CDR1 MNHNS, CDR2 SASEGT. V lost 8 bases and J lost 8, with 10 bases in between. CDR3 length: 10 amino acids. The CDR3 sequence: CASATSQQYF. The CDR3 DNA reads TGTGCCAGCGCTACTAGCCAGCAGTACTTC.

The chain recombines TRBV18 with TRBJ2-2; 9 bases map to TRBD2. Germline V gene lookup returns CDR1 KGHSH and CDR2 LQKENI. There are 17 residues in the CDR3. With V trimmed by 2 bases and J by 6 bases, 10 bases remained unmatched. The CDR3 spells CASSPTTSGLFAGELFF. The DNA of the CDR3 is TGTGCCAGCTCACCAACGACTAGCGGATTATTTGCCGGGGAGCTGTTTTTT.